These 32 T cell receptor beta chains originate from one sample sequenced in a study of blood T cell repertoires in COVID-19. The data were produced by immunoSEQ multiplex PCR, yet TCRdb's version contains in-frame clones alone and is incomplete. The table shows 140,000 or so clones, with 80% occurring only once. Sequenced material: peripheral blood. Source of these receptors: a woman in her 50s with acute or convalescent COVID-19.

The chain combines TRBV9 with TRBJ1-4; possible D gene TRBD1, 6 bases. This CDR3 region has 15 residues. V was cut by 0 bases and J by 7 bases, with 13 bases left in between. CDR1 SGDLS and CDR2 YYNGEE come from the germline V gene. For the CDR3, the DNA is TGTGCCAGCAGCGTAGCTGAGGGGGTGGGTGAAAAACTGTTTTTT. Translated, it gives CASSVAEGVGEKLFF.

V and J are TRBV6-2 or TRBV6-3 and TRBJ2-7; 7 bases map to TRBD1. Trimming took 0 bases from V and 7 from J; bases not matched to a gene: 21. CDR3 length equals 19 residues. The germline V gene encodes CDR1 MNHEY and CDR2 SVGEGT. This CDR3 reads CASSYSPAVPYRGKEEQYF. CDR3 nucleotide sequence: TGTGCCAGCAGTTACTCACCAGCTGTACCATACAGGGGTAAAGAGGAGCAGTACTTC.

This rearrangement joins TRBV4-2 to TRBJ1-3; D possibly corresponds to TRBD1 (6 bases). The CDR3 runs to 17 residues. Germline CDR1 is LGHNA and CDR2 is YNFKEQ. The V end was cut by 3 bases, the J end by 1 base, with 16 bases between. The CDR3 reads CASSQGPSGVSGNTIYF. The DNA of the CDR3 is TGTGCCAGCAGCCAGGGACCTTCAGGGGTGTCTGGAAACACCATATATTTT.

This clone came up a few times. The chain links TRBV18 to TRBJ1-4; 8 bases align to TRBD1. Per germline, CDR1 KGHSH and CDR2 LQKENI. This CDR3 contains 19 residues. With 5 bases clipped from V and 3 bases from J, the junction kept 17 bases outside the gene matches. The CDR3: CASSTFDRGFGGANEKLFF. The DNA of the CDR3 is TGTGCCAGCTCAACCTTCGACAGGGGCTTTGGAGGAGCTAATGAAAAACTGTTTTTT.

The genes are TRBV5-4 and TRBJ2-5, with 8 bases that match TRBD1. In germline, CDR1 is SGHNT, CDR2 YYREEE (reference sequence). The CDR3 is 13 residues long. The trim removed 4 bases at V and 4 bases at J, leaving 3 bases unmatched. The CDR3 loop reads CASSGQGSETQYF. DNA for the CDR3: TGTGCCAGCAGCGGACAGGGCTCAGAGACCCAGTACTTC.

This clone came up a few times. The chain carries TRBV27 and TRBJ2-3; 9 bases align to TRBD2. The germline CDR1 and CDR2 sequences are MNHEY and SMNVEV (reference sequence). The CDR3 is 16 amino acids. V lost 7 bases, J lost 2 bases, and 10 bases stayed unmatched. CDR3 DNA: TGTGCCAGCACCGCGGGAGGGGGGCCCCACACAGATACGCAGTATTTT. Its protein is CASTAGGGPHTDTQYF.

The rearrangement uses TRBV14 and TRBJ1-2, with a possible D match to TRBD1 (6 bases). The CDR3 is 14 residues long. CDR1 is SGHDN, CDR2 FVKESK, per germline. V dropped 4 bases and J dropped 8 bases, with 17 bases sitting between them. The CDR3, as DNA: TGTGCCAGCAGCCGGTGGGGGCAGGGGTTCGGCTACACCTTC. Encoded protein: CASSRWGQGFGYTF.

V is TRBV7-6 and J is TRBJ1-4, with a possible D match to TRBD1 (5 bases). The CDR3 consists of 14 residues. The V and J ends lost 4 bases and 6 bases respectively, with 12 bases between them. Germline values: CDR1 SGHVS, CDR2 FNYEAQ. CDR3 amino acids: CASSSEIGDEKLFF. CDR3 DNA: TGTGCCAGCAGCTCCGAAATAGGGGATGAAAAACTGTTTTTT. Supplemented by reference TRBV7-6 and TRBJ1-4, the full variable domain reads GAGVSQSPRYKVTKRGQDVALRCDPISGHVSLYWYRQALGQGPEFLTYFNYEAQQDKSGLPNDRFSAERPEGSISTLTIQRTEQRDSAMYRCASSSEIGDEKLFFGSGTQLSVL.

J is TRBJ1-1 and V is TRBV7-9; no firm D call. The germline V and J ends were trimmed by 7 bases and 1 base, with 7 bases remaining between them. Germline V gene lookup returns CDR1 SEHNR and CDR2 FQNEAQ (reference sequence). The CDR3 loop spans 12 amino acids. CDR3 sequence (DNA): TGTGCCAGCATCACCGGGAACACTGAAGCTTTCTTT. Protein product: CASITGNTEAFF.

The V gene is TRBV3-1 (or the pseudogene TRBV3-2), the J gene TRBJ2-3; TRBD2 aligns across 11 bases. The CDR3 spans 17 residues. The junction had 7 bases not matched to a gene; V was cut back by 1 base and J by 4 bases. Germline V gene lookup returns CDR1 LGHDT and CDR2 YNNKEL (reference sequence). The CDR3 coding sequence is TGTGCCAGCAGCCAAGGGTTCACTAGCGGGGGACCAGATACGCAGTATTTT. Protein sequence: CASSQGFTSGGPDTQYF.

This rearrangement joins TRBV7-3 to TRBJ2-5, with 9 bases lining up with TRBD2. The germline V gene has CDR1 SGHTA and CDR2 FQGTGA. This CDR3 region has 13 residues. V lost 9 bases, J lost 3 bases, and 5 bases stayed unmatched. The CDR3 loop reads CARAGGREETQYF. The CDR3 nucleotides read TGTGCCAGAGCGGGGGGAAGAGAAGAGACCCAGTACTTC.

This clone has only a few counts. The J gene is TRBJ1-1, the V gene TRBV10-3; D gene unclear. Germline lookup yields CDR1 ENHRY and CDR2 SYGVKD. The CDR3 is 14 amino acids. V shed 6 bases and J shed 3 bases, with 14 bases lying between them. The CDR3 nucleotides are TGTGCCATCAGCCCACGGGGAGCGGACACTGAAGCTTTCTTT. Protein: CAISPRGADTEAFF.

This rearrangement joins TRBV19 to TRBJ1-6; a possible D gene is TRBD1 (6 bases). V was clipped by 1 base and J by 4 bases, with 8 bases between them. This CDR3 has 15 amino acids. Germline loops: CDR1 LNHDA, CDR2 SQIVND (reference sequence). CDR3 loop: CASSIVGQYNSPLHF. The CDR3 DNA reads TGTGCCAGTAGTATAGTCGGACAGTATAATTCACCCCTCCACTTT.

The chain carries TRBV27 and TRBJ2-7; 9 bases fit TRBD2. The CDR3 has 13 amino acids. The V segment lost 6 bases and the J segment 5 bases; nucleotides outside the gene matches: 5. CDR1 and CDR2 (germline): MNHEY, SMNVEV (reference sequence). The chain's CDR3 is CASRSGGIDEQYF. CDR3 nucleotides: TGTGCCAGCAGAAGCGGGGGGATCGACGAGCAGTACTTC.

This clone has more than one count but fewer than ten. V is TRBV5-4 and J is TRBJ2-2; 11 nucleotides align to TRBD2. Germline values: CDR1 SGHNT, CDR2 YYREEE (reference sequence). This CDR3 is 16 amino acids long. J lost 1 base, V lost 3 bases, and 2 bases had no gene match. The CDR3 DNA sequence: TGTGCCAGCAGCTCAGGGACTAGCGGGAACACCGGGGAGCTGTTTTTT. It codes for CASSSGTSGNTGELFF.

This chain links TRBV3-1 (or the pseudogene TRBV3-2) with TRBJ1-1; the match to TRBD1 covers 12 bases. Germline V gene lookup returns CDR1 LGHDT and CDR2 YNNKEL (reference sequence). V gave up 1 base and J gave up 10 bases; unmatched junction bases: 10. CDR3 length: 16 residues. CDR3 region: CASSQVPGTGGAGAFF. The CDR3 nucleotides are TGTGCCAGCAGCCAAGTACCCGGGACAGGGGGCGCAGGAGCTTTCTTT.

The chain recombines TRBV4-3 with TRBJ1-2; D remains ambiguous. CDR3 size: 12 residues. Germline CDR1 is LGHNA and CDR2 is YSLEER. With 1 base removed from V and 7 bases from J, the gap between germline ends came to 7 bases. CDR3 bases: TGCGCCAGCAGCCAAGGAGCGGGTGGCTACACCTTC. Protein: CASSQGAGGYTF.

The rearrangement links TRBV16 to TRBJ1-1, with 12 bases lining up with TRBD1. CDR3 length: 16 residues. The junction had 11 bases not matched to a gene; V was cut back by 2 bases and J by 10 bases. CDR1 is KGHSY and CDR2 is FQNENV in the germline V gene. The DNA of the CDR3 is TGTGCCAGCAGCCAAAAAACGGTCCGGGACAGGGGGCTAGCTTTCTTT. Translating it yields CASSQKTVRDRGLAFF.

The gene calls are TRBV5-8 and TRBJ1-5, with 7 bases identical to TRBD1. This CDR3 region has 15 residues. Per germline, CDR1 SGHTS and CDR2 YDEGEE. With V trimmed by 4 bases and J by 4 bases, 8 bases remained unmatched. The CDR3 nucleotides read TGTGCCAGCAGCCGAACGGGACAGCTTAATCAGCCCCAGCATTTT. This codes for CASSRTGQLNQPQHF. The entire variable domain, with the rest obtained from reference TRBV5-8 and TRBJ1-5, is as follows: EAGVTQSPTHLIKTRGQQATLRCSPISGHTSVYWYQQALGLGLQFLLWYDEGEERNRGNFPPRFSGRQFPNYSSELNVNALELEDSALYLCASSRTGQLNQPQHFGDGTRLSIL.

The V gene is TRBV19, the J gene TRBJ2-1, with a tentative D call TRBD1 (5 bases). V lost 5 bases to trimming and J lost 8 bases, with 19 bases between them. The CDR3 runs to 15 residues. CDR1 LNHDA and CDR2 SQIVND come from the germline V gene (reference sequence). The DNA for the CDR3 is TGTGCCAGTAGTGATTGGGCTGTACAGGTCGATGAGCAGTTCTTC. It specifies CASSDWAVQVDEQFF.

This chain joins TRBV27 and TRBJ2-2; possible D gene TRBD2, 6 bases. The CDR3 totals 16 residues. Trimming cost V 2 bases and J 1 base, with 11 bases left between them. The germline V gene encodes CDR1 MNHEY and CDR2 SMNVEV (reference sequence). The CDR3, as DNA: TGTGCCAGCAGTTTAACCGGGGGAGAGAACACCGGGGAGCTGTTTTTT. It specifies CASSLTGGENTGELFF.

This clone was seen a handful of times. The chain combines TRBV12-3 or TRBV12-4 with TRBJ1-2; 7 bases map to TRBD1. Losses at the gene ends were 5 bases for V and 8 bases for J; bases not matched to a gene: 8. This CDR3 comprises 13 residues. CDR3 DNA sequence: TGTGCCAGCAGTCCAAACAGGGGCCGGGGCTACACCTTC. Residues: CASSPNRGRGYTF.

The V and J genes are TRBV6-6 and TRBJ1-6; the match to TRBD1 covers 9 bases. Germline V CDR1 and CDR2: MNHNY, SVGAGI (reference sequence). V was clipped by 7 bases and J by 0 bases; unmatched bases: 4. The CDR3 spans 16 residues. Here the CDR3 DNA reads TGTGCCAGCACCGGACAGGGGAGCTCCTATAATTCACCCCTCCACTTT. It specifies CASTGQGSSYNSPLHF.

The CDR3 DNA follows: TGTGCCAGCAGTTTAAGAGCTAACAATCAGCCCCAGCATTTT. Its translation is CASSLRANNQPQHF. The V gene is TRBV27, the J gene TRBJ1-5; D remains unclear. CDR1 and CDR2 from the germline V gene are MNHEY and SMNVEV (reference sequence). The length of the CDR3 is 14 residues. Trimming removed 2 bases at V and 3 bases at J, with 8 bases between.

The V and J genes are TRBV12-5 and TRBJ2-3; D possibly corresponds to TRBD2 (6 bases). The CDR3 totals 16 residues. The V gene's germline CDR1 is LGHNT and CDR2 FRNRAP. V shed 0 bases and J shed 5 bases, with 15 bases lying between them. CDR3 DNA: TGTGCTAGTGGTTTGGTATTGGGGGGTATAGGAGATACGCAGTATTTT. It translates to CASGLVLGGIGDTQYF.

V gene TRBV6-4 combines with J gene TRBJ1-5; weak D call: TRBD1 (6 bases). Germline V gene sequence: CDR1 MRHNA, CDR2 SNTAGT. The ends were cut back, 9 bases at V and 0 bases at J, with 27 bases in the middle. The CDR3 length is 19 residues. In DNA, the CDR3 is TGTGCCAGGCGAAGATGGGGCGGGCAGGGGAAATATAGCAATCAGCCCCAGCATTTT. Translation gives CARRRWGGQGKYSNQPQHF.

CDR3 sequence (DNA): TGTGCCAGCAGCCCCGAGGCGTCCCAGAACACTGAAGCTTTCTTT. It specifies CASSPEASQNTEAFF. V and J are TRBV9 and TRBJ1-1; D is ambiguous. CDR3 length equals 15 residues. Trimming took 4 bases from V and 1 from J, leaving 14 bases between them. The germline V gene encodes CDR1 SGDLS and CDR2 YYNGEE.

The chain carries TRBV7-2 and TRBJ2-2; TRBD2 matches 14 bases. Germline assignment: CDR1 SGHTA and CDR2 FQGNSA. The length of the CDR3 is 16 residues. J was trimmed by 8 bases and V by 5 bases; bases with no gene match: 7. CDR3 region: CASSRTSGGPKGELFF. DNA for the CDR3: TGTGCCAGCAGCCGGACTAGCGGGGGGCCCAAGGGGGAGCTGTTTTTT. Using reference TRBV7-2 and TRBJ2-2 for the parts outside the CDR3, the full variable domain is GAGVSQSPSNKVTEKGKDVELRCDPISGHTALYWYRQSLGQGLEFLIYFQGNSAPDKSGLPSDRFSAERTGGSVSTLTIQRTQQEDSAVYLCASSRTSGGPKGELFFGEGSRLTVL.

The V and J genes are TRBV5-1 and TRBJ1-5; tentative D call: TRBD1 (5 bases). There are 15 residues in the CDR3. Germline lookup yields CDR1 SGHRS and CDR2 YFSETQ. Trimming removed 4 bases from V and 7 bases from J, with 18 bases in between. Written as DNA, the CDR3 is TGCGCCAGCAGCAGTCTGGGGACGGCGGGGCAGCCCCAGCATTTT. Translated: CASSSLGTAGQPQHF.

The J gene is TRBJ2-5, the V gene TRBV7-8; 15 bases align to TRBD2. CDR1 is SGHVS and CDR2 is FQNEAQ in the germline V gene. V lost 4 bases and J lost 2; bases outside the gene matches: 8. This CDR3 has 18 amino acids. Here the CDR3 DNA reads TGTGCCAGCAGCTACCGGACTAGCGGGGGGGCGTGGCAAGAGACCCAGTACTTC. This translates into CASSYRTSGGAWQETQYF. Full variable domain (remainder filled in from reference TRBV7-8 and TRBJ2-5): GAGVSQSPRYKVAKRGQDVALRCDPISGHVSLFWYQQALGQGPEFLTYFQNEAQLDKSGLPSDRFFAERPEGSVSTLKIQRTQQEDSAVYLCASSYRTSGGAWQETQYFGPGTRLLVL.

The chain is built from TRBV3-1 (or the pseudogene TRBV3-2) and TRBJ1-5, with D perhaps matching TRBD1 (6 bases). The ends were cut back, 3 bases at V and 6 bases at J, with 12 bases in the middle. Germline V gene lookup returns CDR1 LGHDT and CDR2 YNNKEL (reference sequence). CDR3 length equals 14 residues. The CDR3 DNA follows: TGTGCCAGCAGCCAGCAGGGAGGGGGTCAGCCCCAGCATTTT. This encodes CASSQQGGGQPQHF.

The rearrangement joins TRBV18 to TRBJ2-3; 11 nucleotides line up with TRBD2. The CDR3 contains 15 residues. V dropped 3 bases and J dropped 5; count of bases not matched to a gene: 4. Germline CDR1 and CDR2: KGHSH and LQKENI. CDR3 loop: CASSPRTSGQDTQYF. The CDR3, as DNA: TGTGCCAGCTCACCCCGGACTAGCGGGCAAGATACGCAGTATTTT.